This T cell receptor beta chain was recorded in a study of T-cell reconstitution after alpha-beta-depleted transplantation in children. Whole-study results and caveats: Diversity of TCRbeta at day 60 was high in some patients, arising from surviving recipient T cells and thymic progenitors. T-cell counts and diversity were attributed mostly to newly produced T cells one year after transplant. Several hundred rapidly expanded clones from non-depleted graft cells reportedly supplied alpha-beta T cells about two months post-transplant.

TCRbeta library construction was performed incorporating unique molecular identifiers. Via MiXCR, TCRdb re-called the PCR reads, giving one row per CDR3 protein. The sample has roughly 340,000 distinct CDR3 sequences, under 20% seen once; the top ten hold around 41%. In the case of this clonotype: Antigen unknown.

This TCR derives from a male patient between 2 and 10 years old who had a stem cell transplant for acute lymphoblastic leukemia, so the T cells may come from the graft donor. The source was PBMCs, mostly from graft donor cells, collected 360 days after TCRalphabeta/CD19-depleted stem cell transplant.

The CDR3 loop is CASSHRTGWPASGANVLTF. CDR3 nucleotides: TGCGCCAGCAGCCACAGGACAGGGTGGCCAGCTTCTGGGGCCAACGTCCTGACTTTC. The chain employs TRBV4-3 and TRBJ2-6; 8 bases line up with TRBD1. Germline V gives CDR1 LGHNA, CDR2 YSLEER. The CDR3 loop spans 19 amino acids. With V trimmed by 3 bases and J by 1 base, 11 bases remained unmatched.